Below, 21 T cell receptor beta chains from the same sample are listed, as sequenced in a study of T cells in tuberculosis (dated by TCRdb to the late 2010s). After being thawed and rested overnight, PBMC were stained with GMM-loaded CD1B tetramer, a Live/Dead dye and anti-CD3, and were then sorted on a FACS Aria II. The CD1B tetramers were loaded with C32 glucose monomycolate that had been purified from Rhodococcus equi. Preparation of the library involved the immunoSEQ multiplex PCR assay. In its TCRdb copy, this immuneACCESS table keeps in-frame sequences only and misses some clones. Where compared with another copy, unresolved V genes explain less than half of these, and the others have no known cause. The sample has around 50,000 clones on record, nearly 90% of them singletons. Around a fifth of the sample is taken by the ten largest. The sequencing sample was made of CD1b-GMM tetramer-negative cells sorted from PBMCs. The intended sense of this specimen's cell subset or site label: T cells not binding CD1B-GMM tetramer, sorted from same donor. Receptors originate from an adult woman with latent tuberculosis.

The CDR3 nucleotides read TGTGCCAGCAGCGATCGAGGGGGGGGCCTCCCCGGGGAGCTGTTTTTT. It yields the protein CASSDRGGGLPGELFF. The genes are TRBV7-2 and TRBJ2-2, with D perhaps matching TRBD2 (7 bases). Germline lookup yields CDR1 SGHTA and CDR2 FQGNSA. The CDR3 covers 16 residues. The V end was cut by 5 bases, the J end by 6 bases, with 19 bases between.

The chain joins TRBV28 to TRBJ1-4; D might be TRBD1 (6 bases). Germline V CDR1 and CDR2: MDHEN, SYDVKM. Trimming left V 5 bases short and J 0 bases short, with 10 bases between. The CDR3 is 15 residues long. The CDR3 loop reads CASSPGDATNEKLFF. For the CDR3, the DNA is TGTGCCAGCAGTCCAGGGGATGCAACTAATGAAAAACTGTTTTTT.

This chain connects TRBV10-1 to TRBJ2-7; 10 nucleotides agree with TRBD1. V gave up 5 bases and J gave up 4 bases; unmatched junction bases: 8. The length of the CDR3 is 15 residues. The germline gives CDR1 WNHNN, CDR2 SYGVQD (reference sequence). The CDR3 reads CASSRKGDRGYEQYF. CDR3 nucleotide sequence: TGCGCCAGCAGTCGAAAGGGGGACAGGGGATACGAGCAGTACTTC.

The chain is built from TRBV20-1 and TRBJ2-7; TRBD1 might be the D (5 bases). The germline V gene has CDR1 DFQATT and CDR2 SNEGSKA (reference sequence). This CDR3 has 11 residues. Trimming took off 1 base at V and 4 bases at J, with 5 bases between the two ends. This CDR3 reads CSARGQYEQYF. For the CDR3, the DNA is TGCAGTGCTAGAGGACAGTACGAGCAGTACTTC.

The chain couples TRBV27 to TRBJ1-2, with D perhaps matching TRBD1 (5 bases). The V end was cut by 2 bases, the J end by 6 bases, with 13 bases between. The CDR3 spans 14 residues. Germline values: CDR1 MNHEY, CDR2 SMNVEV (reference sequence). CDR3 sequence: CASSLGAGSDGYTF. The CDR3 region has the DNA TGTGCCAGCAGTTTAGGGGCAGGTTCGGATGGCTACACCTTC.

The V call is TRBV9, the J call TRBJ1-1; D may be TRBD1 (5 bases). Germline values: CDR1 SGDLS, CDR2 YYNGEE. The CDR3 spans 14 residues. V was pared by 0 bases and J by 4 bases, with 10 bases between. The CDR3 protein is CASSVGRGGTEAFF. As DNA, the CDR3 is TGTGCCAGCAGCGTAGGTAGGGGCGGCACTGAAGCTTTCTTT.

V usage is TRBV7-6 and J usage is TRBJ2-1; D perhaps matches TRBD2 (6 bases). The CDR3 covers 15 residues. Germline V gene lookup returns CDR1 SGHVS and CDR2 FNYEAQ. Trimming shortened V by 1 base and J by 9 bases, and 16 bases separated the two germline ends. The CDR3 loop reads CASSLVGGTLGEQFF. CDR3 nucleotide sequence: TGTGCCAGCAGCTTAGTGGGGGGAACCCTCGGTGAGCAGTTCTTC. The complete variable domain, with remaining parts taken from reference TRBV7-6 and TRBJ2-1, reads GAGVSQSPRYKVTKRGQDVALRCDPISGHVSLYWYRQALGQGPEFLTYFNYEAQQDKSGLPNDRFSAERPEGSISTLTIQRTEQRDSAMYRCASSLVGGTLGEQFFGPGTRLTVL.

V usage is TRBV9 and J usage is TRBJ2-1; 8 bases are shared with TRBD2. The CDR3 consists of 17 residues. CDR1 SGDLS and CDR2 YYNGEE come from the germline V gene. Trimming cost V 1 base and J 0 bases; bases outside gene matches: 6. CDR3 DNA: TGTGCCAGCAGCGTAACTACTAGCGGCAGCTCCTACAATGAGCAGTTCTTC. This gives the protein CASSVTTSGSSYNEQFF.

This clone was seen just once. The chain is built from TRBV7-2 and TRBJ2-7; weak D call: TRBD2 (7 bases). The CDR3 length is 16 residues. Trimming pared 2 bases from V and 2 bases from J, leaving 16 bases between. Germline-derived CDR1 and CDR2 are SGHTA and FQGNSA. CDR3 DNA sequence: TGTGCCAGCAGCTTACTCTGGGGGGGCCTGCCCTACGAGCAGTACTTC. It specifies CASSLLWGGLPYEQYF.

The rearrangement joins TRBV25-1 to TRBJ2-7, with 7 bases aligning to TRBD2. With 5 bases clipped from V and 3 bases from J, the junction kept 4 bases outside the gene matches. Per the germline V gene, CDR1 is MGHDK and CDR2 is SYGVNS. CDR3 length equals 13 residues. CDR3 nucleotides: TGTGCCAGCAGTCCTGGCGGGAGCTACGAGCAGTACTTC. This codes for CASSPGGSYEQYF.

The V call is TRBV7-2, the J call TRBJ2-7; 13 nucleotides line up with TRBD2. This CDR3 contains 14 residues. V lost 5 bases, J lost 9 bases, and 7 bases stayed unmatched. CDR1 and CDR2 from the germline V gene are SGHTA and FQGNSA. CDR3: CASSPRTSGSGQYF. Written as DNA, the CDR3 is TGTGCCAGCAGCCCCCGGACTAGCGGGAGCGGGCAGTACTTC.

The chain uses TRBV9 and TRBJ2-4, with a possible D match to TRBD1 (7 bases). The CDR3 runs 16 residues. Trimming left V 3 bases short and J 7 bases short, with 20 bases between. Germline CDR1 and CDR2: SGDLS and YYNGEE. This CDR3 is CASSAELNPGGNIQYF. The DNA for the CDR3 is TGTGCCAGCAGCGCTGAATTAAATCCAGGGGGGAACATTCAGTACTTC. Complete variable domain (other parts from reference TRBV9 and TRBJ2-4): DSGVTQTPKHLITATGQRVTLRCSPRSGDLSVYWYQQSLDQGLQFLIQYYNGEERAKGNILERFSAQQFPDLHSELNLSSLELGDSALYFCASSAELNPGGNIQYFGAGTRLSVL.

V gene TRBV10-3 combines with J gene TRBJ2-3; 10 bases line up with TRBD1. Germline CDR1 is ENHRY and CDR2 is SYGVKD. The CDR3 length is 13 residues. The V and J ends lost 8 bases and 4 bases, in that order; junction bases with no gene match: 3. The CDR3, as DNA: TGTGCCATCGCGGACAGGGGGGCAGATACGCAGTATTTT. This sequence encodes CAIADRGADTQYF.

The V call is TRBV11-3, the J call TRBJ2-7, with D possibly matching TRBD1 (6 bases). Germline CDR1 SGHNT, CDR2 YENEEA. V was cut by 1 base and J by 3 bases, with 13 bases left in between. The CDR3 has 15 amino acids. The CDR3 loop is CASSLAGDIDYEQYF. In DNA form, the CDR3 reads TGTGCCAGCAGCTTAGCCGGGGACATAGACTACGAGCAGTACTTC.

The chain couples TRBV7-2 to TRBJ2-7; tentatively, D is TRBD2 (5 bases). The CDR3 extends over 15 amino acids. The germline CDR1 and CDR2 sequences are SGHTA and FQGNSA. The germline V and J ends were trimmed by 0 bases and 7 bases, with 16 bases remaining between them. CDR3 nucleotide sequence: TGTGCCAGCAGCTTAGCGGCCCCCAACACGGGGGAGCAGTACTTC. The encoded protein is CASSLAAPNTGEQYF.

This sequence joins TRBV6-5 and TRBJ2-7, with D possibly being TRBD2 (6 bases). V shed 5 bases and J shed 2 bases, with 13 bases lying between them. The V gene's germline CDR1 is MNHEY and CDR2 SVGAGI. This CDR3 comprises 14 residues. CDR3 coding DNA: TGTGCCAGCAGTCCCGCCGGGGGAACCTACGAGCAGTACTTC. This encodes CASSPAGGTYEQYF.

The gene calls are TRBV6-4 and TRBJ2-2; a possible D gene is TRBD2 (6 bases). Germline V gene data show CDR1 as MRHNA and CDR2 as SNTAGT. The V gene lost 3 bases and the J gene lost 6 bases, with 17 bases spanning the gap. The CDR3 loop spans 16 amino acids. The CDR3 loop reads CASSEWSGDRAGELFF. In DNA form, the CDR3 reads TGTGCCAGCAGTGAGTGGTCGGGGGATCGCGCCGGGGAGCTGTTTTTT.

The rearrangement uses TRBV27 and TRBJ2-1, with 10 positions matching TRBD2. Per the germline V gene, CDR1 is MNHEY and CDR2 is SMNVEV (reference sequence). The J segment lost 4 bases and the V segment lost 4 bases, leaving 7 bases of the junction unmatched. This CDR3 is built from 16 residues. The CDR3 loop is CASSSTAGGGYNEQFF. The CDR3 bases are TGTGCCAGCAGTTCCACAGCGGGAGGGGGGTACAATGAGCAGTTCTTC.

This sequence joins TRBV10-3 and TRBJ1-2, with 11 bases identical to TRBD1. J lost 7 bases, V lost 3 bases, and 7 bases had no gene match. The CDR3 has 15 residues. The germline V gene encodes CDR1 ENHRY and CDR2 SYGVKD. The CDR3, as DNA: TGTGCCATCAGTGAAGGGGGACAGGGGGTCAGTGGCTACACCTTC. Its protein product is CAISEGGQGVSGYTF.

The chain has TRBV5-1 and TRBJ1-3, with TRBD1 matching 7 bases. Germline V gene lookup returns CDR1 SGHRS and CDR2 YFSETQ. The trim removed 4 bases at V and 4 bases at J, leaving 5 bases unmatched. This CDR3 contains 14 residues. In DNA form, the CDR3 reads TGCGCCAGCAGCCTGGGGACAGCCGGAAACACCATATATTTT. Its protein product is CASSLGTAGNTIYF.

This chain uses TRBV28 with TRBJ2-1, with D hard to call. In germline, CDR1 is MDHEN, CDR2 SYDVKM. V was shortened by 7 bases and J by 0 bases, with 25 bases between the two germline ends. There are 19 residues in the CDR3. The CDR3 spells CASNPFSSPSLSSYNEQFF. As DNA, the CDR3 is TGTGCCAGCAACCCCTTCAGTAGCCCTTCACTCAGCTCCTACAATGAGCAGTTCTTC.